A selection of T cell receptor beta chains follows, all from one sample in a study of T cells after yellow fever vaccination. TCRdb ran MiXCR on the 5' RACE reads and lists one entry per CDR3 protein. The sample holds 450,000 to 600,000 distinct CDR3 sequences; roughly a sixth are singletons and the top ten take roughly a sixth. The input for sequencing was PBMCs, taken about 5 days after the first yellow fever vaccination. These receptors were taken from a man aged 18 to 29 who received the YFV17D yellow fever vaccine. Each CDR3 is given with its conserved first and last residue.

>TRBV6-2/TRBV6-3
CASIRGEGYGYTF
>TRBV12-3/TRBV12-4
CASSPAGEYEQYF
>TRBV3-1
CASSPWVLESEQYF
>TRBV12-3/TRBV12-4
CASSRQVLNTGELFF
>TRBV23-1
CASSQSFPQGAEETQYF
>TRBV5-5
CASSLGRDAYEQYF
>TRBV4-2
CASSQTPSGGSTDTQYF
>TRBV18
CASSPGVTSAVKQFF
>TRBV20-1
CSARGAGDYGYTF
>TRBV20-1
CSARGTGGPGEQYF
>TRBV27
CASSRILGRGGAEAFF
>TRBV7-2
CASSSRRGNYNEQFF
>TRBV6-1
CASTMGGSGNTIYF
>TRBV5-1
CASSFSLAGGGQETQYF
>TRBV6-2/TRBV6-3
CASSYSSGVETQYF
>TRBV25-1
CASSATWIYGYTF
>TRBV7-7
CASSSTPGHYNEQFF
>TRBV5-4
CASSSAGTPNTGELFF
>TRBV4-1
CASSFPGTGGTEAFF
>TRBV5-6
CASSLVPPRTYEQYF
>TRBV18
CASSPPSGYSYEQYF
>TRBV7-8
CASSLARTPYEQYF
>TRBV9
CASSGRYQETQYF
>TRBV29-1
CSVRSSGTGNTEAFF
>TRBV4-1
CASSQVSTSYEKLFF
>TRBV28
CASTLRQGAWGEKLFF
>TRBV12-3/TRBV12-4
CASRLTEMGGTGELFF
>TRBV11-2
CASSFPGGNYGYTF
>TRBV7-6
CASSPQGVGIILGLNTEAFF
>TRBV11-2
CASSFGRGEDQETQYF
>TRBV7-6
CASSLAGFDTQYF
>TRBV5-1
CASSPAEGNTGELFF
>TRBV7-8
CASSVTGGRNEQFF
>TRBV7-2
CASSLSTRALNTEAFF
>TRBV28
CASSYPGIARGADTDTQYF
>TRBV12-3/TRBV12-4
CASSQLGIYEQYF
>TRBV6-2/TRBV6-3
CASSSIGTSGLPRELFF
>TRBV12-3/TRBV12-4
CASRPPSSRANVLTF
>TRBV3-1
CASSQVRNTEAFF
>TRBV12-3/TRBV12-4
CASSPVGGSGANVLTF
>TRBV6-5
CASSYDHGSYNEQFF
>TRBV20-1
CSAKAGVSGNTIYF
>TRBV7-3
CASSARGQGTDTQYF
>TRBV12-3/TRBV12-4
CASRTGAANTEAFF
>TRBV4-2
CASSQDPGVTEAFF
>TRBV7-2
CASSSRTRYTQYF
>TRBV4-3
CASSLKGQGDRYGYTF
>TRBV6-2/TRBV6-3
CASSYSAGTQPQHF
>TRBV12-3/TRBV12-4
CASSLTSSPGELFF
>TRBV7-6
CASRLTGDSNQPQHF
>TRBV15
CATSSLIGTSGTDTQYF
>TRBV6-5
CASSYPIGGTGELFF
>TRBV20-1
CSARRQGRGRNTIYF
>TRBV20-1
CSAAYRNTGELFF
>TRBV6-1
CASRSGRGRSPLHF
>TRBV9
CASSVQPGSEQPQHF
>TRBV2
CASTRDPGPSNEQFF
>TRBV6-2/TRBV6-3
CASSYSTDEAFF
>TRBV7-9
CASSSGLYTEAFF